The T cell receptor (beta chain) under discussion was sequenced for a study of cytomegalovirus exposure and HLA in healthy donors. The overall study: One earlier analysis, a look at about 179 million T cells, found 117 million unique TCR beta sequences. Genetic ancestry analysis placed around 76% of the 398 donors that were genotyped in the Caucasian-associated cluster. The study, taken as a whole, reports: Excluded were some V segments that proved indistinguishable, including TRBV6-2 and TRBV6-3.

This clone showed up just a few times. Its antigen is undetermined. The germline V and J ends were trimmed by 1 base and 0 bases, with 8 bases remaining between them. Germline V gives CDR1 SGHRS, CDR2 YFSETQ. CDR3 length: 15 residues. The primer mix had 60 Vbeta and 13 Jbeta primers. Sequencing used immunoSEQ multiplex PCR; TCRdb keeps in-frame clones, though not all of them. This sample yields approximately 100,000 clones, of which 74% are seen a single time; roughly 2.5% belongs to the top ten. The TCR originated in a man over 45 in good health and CMV-seropositive. Sequencing input: PBMCs. The chain employs TRBV5-1 and TRBJ1-3; D not resolved. CDR3 region: CASSLYSSSGNTIYF. The CDR3 DNA reads as TGCGCCAGCAGCTTGTACAGCAGCTCTGGAAACACCATATATTTT. Supplemented by reference TRBV5-1 and TRBJ1-3, the full variable domain reads KAGVTQTPRYLIKTRGQQVTLSCSPISGHRSVSWYQQTPGQGLQFLFEYFSETQRNKGNFPGRFSGRQFSNSRSEMNVSTLELGDSALYLCASSLYSSSGNTIYFGEGSWLTVV.